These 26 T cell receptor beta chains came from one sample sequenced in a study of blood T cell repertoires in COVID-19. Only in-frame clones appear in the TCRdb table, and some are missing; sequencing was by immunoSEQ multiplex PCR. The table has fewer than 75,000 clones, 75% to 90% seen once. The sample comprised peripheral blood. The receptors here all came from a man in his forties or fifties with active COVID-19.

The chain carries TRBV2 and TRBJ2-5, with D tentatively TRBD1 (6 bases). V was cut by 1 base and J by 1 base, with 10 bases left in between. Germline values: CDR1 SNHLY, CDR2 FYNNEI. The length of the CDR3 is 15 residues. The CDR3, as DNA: TGTGCCAGCAGTGAAGGCAGGGGCCGCCAAGAGACCCAGTACTTC. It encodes CASSEGRGRQETQYF.

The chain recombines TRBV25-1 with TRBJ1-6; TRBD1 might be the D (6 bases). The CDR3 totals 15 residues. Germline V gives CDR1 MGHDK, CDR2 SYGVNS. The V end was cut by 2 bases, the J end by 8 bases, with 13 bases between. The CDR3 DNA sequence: TGTGCCAGCAGTGAAAGGGGGAAAAGGGATTCACCCCTCCACTTT. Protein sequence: CASSERGKRDSPLHF.

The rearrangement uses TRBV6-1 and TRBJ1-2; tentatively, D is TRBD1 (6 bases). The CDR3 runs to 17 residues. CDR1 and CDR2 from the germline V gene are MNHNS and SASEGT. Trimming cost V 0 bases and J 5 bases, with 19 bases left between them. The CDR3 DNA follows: TGTGCCAGCAGTGAAGCGATGGGGGCCTCGTCTAGATATGGCTACACCTTC. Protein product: CASSEAMGASSRYGYTF.

The CDR3: CASSVAGSSREQYF. CDR3 DNA: TGTGCCAGCAGTGTGGCAGGGTCGAGCCGCGAGCAGTACTTC. The J gene is TRBJ2-7, the V gene TRBV2; D might be TRBD1 (5 bases). The CDR3 is 14 residues long. Germline V gives CDR1 SNHLY, CDR2 FYNNEI. The V end was cut by 4 bases, the J end by 6 bases, with 16 bases between.

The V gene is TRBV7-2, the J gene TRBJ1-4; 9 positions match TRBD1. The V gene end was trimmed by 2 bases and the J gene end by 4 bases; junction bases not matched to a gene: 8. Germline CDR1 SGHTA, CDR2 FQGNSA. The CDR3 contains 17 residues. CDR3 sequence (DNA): TGTGCCAGCAGCTTATCTGGGACAGGGACTTTTAATGAAAAACTGTTTTTT. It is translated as CASSLSGTGTFNEKLFF.

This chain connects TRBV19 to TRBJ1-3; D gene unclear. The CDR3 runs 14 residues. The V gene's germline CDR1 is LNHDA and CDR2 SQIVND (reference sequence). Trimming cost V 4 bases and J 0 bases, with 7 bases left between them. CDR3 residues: CASSSHSSGNTIYF. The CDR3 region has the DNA TGTGCCAGTAGTAGCCACTCCTCTGGAAACACCATATATTTT.

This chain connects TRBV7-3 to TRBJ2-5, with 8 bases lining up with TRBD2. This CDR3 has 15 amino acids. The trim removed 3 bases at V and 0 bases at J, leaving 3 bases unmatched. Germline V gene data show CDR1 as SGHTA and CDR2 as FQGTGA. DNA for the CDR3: TGTGCCAGCAGCTTGGGCGGGGGGTACCAAGAGACCCAGTACTTC. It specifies CASSLGGGYQETQYF.

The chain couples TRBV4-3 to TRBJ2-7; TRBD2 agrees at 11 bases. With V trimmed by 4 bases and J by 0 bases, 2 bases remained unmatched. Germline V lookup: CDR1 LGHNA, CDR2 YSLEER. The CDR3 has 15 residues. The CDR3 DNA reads TGCGCCAGCAGCCGAGGACTAGCGGGCTCCTACGAGCAGTACTTC. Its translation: CASSRGLAGSYEQYF.

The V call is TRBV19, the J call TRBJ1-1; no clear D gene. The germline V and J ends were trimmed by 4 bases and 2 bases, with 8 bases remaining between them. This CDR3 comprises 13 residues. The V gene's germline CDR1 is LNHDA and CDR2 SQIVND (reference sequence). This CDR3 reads CASSRTGNTEAFF. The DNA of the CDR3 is TGTGCCAGTAGTAGGACTGGTAACACTGAAGCTTTCTTT.

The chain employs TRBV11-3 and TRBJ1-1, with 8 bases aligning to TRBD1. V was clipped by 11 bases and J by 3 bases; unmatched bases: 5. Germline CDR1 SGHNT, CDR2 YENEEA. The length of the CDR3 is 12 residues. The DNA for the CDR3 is TGTGCCTCGCAGGGGGCTGACACTGAAGCTTTCTTT. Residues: CASQGADTEAFF.

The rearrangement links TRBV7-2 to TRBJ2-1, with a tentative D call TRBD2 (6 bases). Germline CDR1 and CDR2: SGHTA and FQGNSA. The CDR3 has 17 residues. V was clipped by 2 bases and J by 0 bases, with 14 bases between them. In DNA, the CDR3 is TGTGCCAGCAGCTTACTGCTGGCGGGGAGCTCCTACAATGAGCAGTTCTTC. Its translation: CASSLLLAGSSYNEQFF.

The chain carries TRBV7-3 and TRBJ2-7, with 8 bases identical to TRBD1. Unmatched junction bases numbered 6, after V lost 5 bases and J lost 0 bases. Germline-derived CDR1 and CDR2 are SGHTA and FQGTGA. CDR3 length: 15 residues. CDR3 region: CASSQQGGSSYEQYF. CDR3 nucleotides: TGTGCCAGCAGCCAACAGGGGGGAAGCTCCTACGAGCAGTACTTC. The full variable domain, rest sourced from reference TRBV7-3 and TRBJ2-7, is GAGVSQTPSNKVTEKGKYVELRCDPISGHTALYWYRQSLGQGPEFLIYFQGTGAADDSGLPNDRFFAVRPEGSVSTLKIQRTERGDSAVYLCASSQQGGSSYEQYFGPGTRLTVT.

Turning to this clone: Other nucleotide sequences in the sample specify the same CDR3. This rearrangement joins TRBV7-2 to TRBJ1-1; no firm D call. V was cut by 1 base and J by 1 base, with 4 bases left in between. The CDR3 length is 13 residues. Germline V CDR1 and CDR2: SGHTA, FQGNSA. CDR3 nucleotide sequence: TGTGCCAGCAGCTTAGGACAGAACACTGAAGCTTTCTTT. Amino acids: CASSLGQNTEAFF. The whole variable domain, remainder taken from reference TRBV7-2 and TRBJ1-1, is GAGVSQSPSNKVTEKGKDVELRCDPISGHTALYWYRQSLGQGLEFLIYFQGNSAPDKSGLPSDRFSAERTGGSVSTLTIQRTQQEDSAVYLCASSLGQNTEAFFGQGTRLTVV.

DNA for the CDR3: TGTGCCAGCAGTTCCCCGGACAGATTAAACTATGGCTACACCTTC. Its translation is CASSSPDRLNYGYTF. V and J are TRBV27 and TRBJ1-2; D is possibly TRBD1 (6 bases). The V gene lost 4 bases and the J gene lost 2 bases, with 14 bases spanning the gap. Germline V gives CDR1 MNHEY, CDR2 SMNVEV (reference sequence). The CDR3 covers 15 residues.

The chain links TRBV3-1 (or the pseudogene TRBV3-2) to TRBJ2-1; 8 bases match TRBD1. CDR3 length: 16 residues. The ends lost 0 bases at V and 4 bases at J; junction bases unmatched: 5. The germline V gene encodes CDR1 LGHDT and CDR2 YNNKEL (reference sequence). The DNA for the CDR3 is TGTGCCAGCAGCCAAGATCGGCAGGGGGCTTACAATGAGCAGTTCTTC. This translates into CASSQDRQGAYNEQFF.

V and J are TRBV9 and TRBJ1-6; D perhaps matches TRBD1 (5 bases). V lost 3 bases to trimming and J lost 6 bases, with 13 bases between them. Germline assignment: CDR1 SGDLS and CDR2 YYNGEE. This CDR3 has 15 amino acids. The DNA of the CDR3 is TGTGCCAGCAGCGCCCAGACAGAACTTAATTCACCCCTCCACTTT. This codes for CASSAQTELNSPLHF.

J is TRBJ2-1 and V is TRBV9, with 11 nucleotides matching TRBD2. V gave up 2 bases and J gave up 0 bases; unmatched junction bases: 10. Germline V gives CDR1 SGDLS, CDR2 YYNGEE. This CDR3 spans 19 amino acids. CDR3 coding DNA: TGTGCCAGCAGCGTTCCTCTAGCGGGAGGCCTTAGCTCCTACAATGAGCAGTTCTTC. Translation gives CASSVPLAGGLSSYNEQFF.

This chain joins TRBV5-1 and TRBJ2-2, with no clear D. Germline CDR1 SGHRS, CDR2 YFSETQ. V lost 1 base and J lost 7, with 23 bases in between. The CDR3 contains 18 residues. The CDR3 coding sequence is TGCGCCAGCAGCTTGTCCAGTCGAGTTCTCGGCGAGCGCGGGGAGCTGTTTTTT. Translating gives CASSLSSRVLGERGELFF.

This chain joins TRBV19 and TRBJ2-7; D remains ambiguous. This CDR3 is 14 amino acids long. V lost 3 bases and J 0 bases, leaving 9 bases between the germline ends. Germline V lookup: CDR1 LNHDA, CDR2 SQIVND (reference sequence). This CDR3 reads CASSIRVASYEQYF. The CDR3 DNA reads TGTGCCAGTAGTATCCGGGTAGCCTCCTACGAGCAGTACTTC.

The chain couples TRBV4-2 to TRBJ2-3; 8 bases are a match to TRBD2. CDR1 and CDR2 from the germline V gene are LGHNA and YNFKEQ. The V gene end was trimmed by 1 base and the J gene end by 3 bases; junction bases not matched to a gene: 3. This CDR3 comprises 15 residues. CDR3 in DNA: TGTGCCAGCAGCCAAGTGGTAGCGGGGACAGATACGCAGTATTTT. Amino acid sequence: CASSQVVAGTDTQYF.

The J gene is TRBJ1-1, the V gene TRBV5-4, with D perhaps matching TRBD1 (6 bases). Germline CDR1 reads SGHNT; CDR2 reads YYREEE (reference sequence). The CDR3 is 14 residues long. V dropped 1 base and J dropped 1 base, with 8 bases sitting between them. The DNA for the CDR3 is TGTGCCAGCAGCTTGTACAGGGAGAACACTGAAGCTTTCTTT. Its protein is CASSLYRENTEAFF.

The chain's CDR3 is CASSLRDQGYEQYF. CDR3 nucleotides: TGTGCCAGCAGCTTGCGGGACCAAGGCTACGAGCAGTACTTC. This sequence joins TRBV7-8 and TRBJ2-7; tentatively, D is TRBD2 (6 bases). V was clipped by 3 bases and J by 3 bases, with 12 bases between them. This CDR3 region has 14 residues. Germline CDR1 and CDR2: SGHVS and FQNEAQ. Drawing the rest from reference TRBV7-8 and TRBJ2-7, the complete variable domain is GAGVSQSPRYKVAKRGQDVALRCDPISGHVSLFWYQQALGQGPEFLTYFQNEAQLDKSGLPSDRFFAERPEGSVSTLKIQRTQQEDSAVYLCASSLRDQGYEQYFGPGTRLTVT.

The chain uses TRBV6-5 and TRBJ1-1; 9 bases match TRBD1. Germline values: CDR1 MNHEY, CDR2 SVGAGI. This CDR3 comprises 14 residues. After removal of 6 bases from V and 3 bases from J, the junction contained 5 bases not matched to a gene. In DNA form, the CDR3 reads TGTGCCAGCAGGGGGGACAGGGAGTACACTGAAGCTTTCTTT. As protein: CASRGDREYTEAFF.

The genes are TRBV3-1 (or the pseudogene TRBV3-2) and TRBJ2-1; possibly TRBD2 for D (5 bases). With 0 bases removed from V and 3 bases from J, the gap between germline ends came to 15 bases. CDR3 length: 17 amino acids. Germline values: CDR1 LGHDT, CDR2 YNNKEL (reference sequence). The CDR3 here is CASSQDLGGGGYNEQFF. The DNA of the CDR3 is TGTGCCAGCAGCCAAGATTTAGGCGGAGGCGGCTACAATGAGCAGTTCTTC.

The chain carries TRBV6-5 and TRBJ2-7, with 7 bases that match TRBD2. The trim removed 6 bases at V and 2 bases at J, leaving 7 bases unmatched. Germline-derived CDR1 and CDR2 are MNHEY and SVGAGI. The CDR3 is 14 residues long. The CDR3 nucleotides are TGTGCCAGCAGCCACGGGGAGGGTGCCTACGAGCAGTACTTC. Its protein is CASSHGEGAYEQYF.

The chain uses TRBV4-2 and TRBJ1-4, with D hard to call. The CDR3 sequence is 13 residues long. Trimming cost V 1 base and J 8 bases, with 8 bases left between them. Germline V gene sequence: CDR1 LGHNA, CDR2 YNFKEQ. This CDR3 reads CASSQGGREKLFF. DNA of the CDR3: TGTGCCAGCAGCCAAGGAGGCCGCGAAAAACTGTTTTTT.